These T cell receptor beta chains were read from a single sample in a study of T cell repertoires in cytomegalovirus infection. For these TCRs, the target antigens are not known. TCRdb re-analysed the reads in MiXCR, keeping a single row per CDR3 protein. This sample has about 890,000 distinct CDR3 sequences; approximately 33% occur once, and the top ten carry 10% to 15%. This material consisted of cultured CD8+ T cells from PBMCs, taken from culture after CMV antigen stimulation. Receptors were obtained from a human donor in good health (CMV status not recorded). Some clones in this sample may be carry-over from other donors' samples. CDR3s include the opening cysteine and the closing phenylalanine or tryptophan. A D gene is named only where the DNA matches it firmly. Clone size appears in some rows only: once, few, many, or a class for an expanded clone.

>many|-|TRBV7-6|TRBJ2-7
CASSLTGTSYEQYF
TGTGCCAGCAGCTTAACCGGGACCTCCTACGAGCAGTACTTC
>few|-|TRBV9|TRBJ2-2
CASSASWAGGELFF
TGTGCCAGCAGCGCCAGCTGGGCCGGCGGGGAGCTGTTTTTT
>many|TRBD2|TRBV28|TRBJ2-1
CASTVTSGGGLYNEQFF
TGTGCCAGCACTGTGACTAGCGGGGGGGGACTATACAATGAGCAGTTCTTC
>-|TRBD1|TRBV19|TRBJ1-2
CATPGGQGDYGYTF
TGTGCCACCCCAGGGGGACAGGGCGACTATGGCTACACCTTC
>few|-|TRBV7-9|TRBJ2-5
CASSRKMHETQYF
TGTGCCAGCAGCCGAAAGATGCATGAGACCCAGTACTTC
>-|-|TRBV11-2|TRBJ2-1
CASSLGTTSSYNEQFF
TGTGCCAGCAGCTTAGGGACCACAAGCTCCTACAATGAGCAGTTCTTC
>-|-|TRBV12-3/TRBV12-4|TRBJ2-2
CASAGLTGELFF
TGTGCCAGTGCGGGGCTCACCGGGGAGCTGTTTTTT
>-|-|TRBV20-1|TRBJ2-2
CSASGYSPTRTNTGELFF
TGCAGTGCTAGTGGCTACTCCCCGACCCGAACGAACACCGGGGAGCTGTTTTTT
>-|-|TRBV4-1|TRBJ1-6
CASSQEEGGLDNSPLHF
TGCGCCAGCAGCCAAGAGGAGGGCGGACTGGATAATTCACCCCTCCACTTT
>-|-|TRBV20-1|TRBJ1-5
CSARRGQGFNQPQHF
TGCAGTGCTAGAAGAGGGCAGGGGTTCAATCAGCCCCAGCATTTT
>-|TRBD1|TRBV28|TRBJ1-1
CASSSLTGGYTEAFF
TGTGCCAGCAGTTCCCTAACAGGGGGCTACACTGAAGCTTTCTTT
>-|TRBD2|TRBV6-6|TRBJ2-1
CASKRRGGIGSYNEQFF
TGTGCCAGCAAACGACGGGGGGGGATAGGCTCCTACAATGAGCAGTTCTTC
>few|TRBD1|TRBV7-9|TRBJ1-2
CASSYSDRDYGYTF
TGTGCCAGCAGCTACTCGGACAGGGACTATGGCTACACCTTC
>once|-|TRBV9|TRBJ2-3
CASSVGGLGTDTQYF
TGTGCCAGCAGCGTAGGAGGCCTGGGGACAGATACGCAGTATTTT
>-|-|TRBV28|TRBJ1-1
CANTRPNRGRTEAFF
TGTGCCAACACAAGGCCAAACCGAGGAAGGACTGAAGCTTTCTTT
>-|TRBD1|TRBV5-6|TRBJ1-5
CASSPPGQGTRGSNQPQHF
TGTGCCAGCAGCCCTCCTGGACAGGGGACTCGAGGTAGCAATCAGCCCCAGCATTTT
>few|TRBD1|TRBV10-3|TRBJ1-5
CAISEKQGEVAQHF
TGTGCCATCAGTGAAAAACAGGGGGAAGTAGCCCAGCATTTT
>-|-|TRBV27|TRBJ2-7
CASSLGHSSYEQYF
TGTGCCAGCAGTTTGGGACATAGCTCCTACGAGCAGTACTTC
>many|TRBD1|TRBV4-1|TRBJ1-1
CASSRTGENTEAFF
TGCGCCAGCAGCCGAACAGGGGAGAACACTGAAGCTTTCTTT
>-|-|TRBV6-1|TRBJ1-1
CASRGIRVSVSIGNTEAFF
TGTGCCAGCAGGGGGATCAGGGTTTCAGTGTCGATAGGGAACACTGAAGCTTTCTTT
>once|-|TRBV4-2|TRBJ2-1
CASSSLPRNEQFF
TGTGCCAGCAGCTCCCTCCCTCGCAATGAGCAGTTCTTC
>-|-|TRBV5-4|TRBJ1-1
CASSLGDQKAFF
TGTGCCAGCAGCTTGGGTGATCAAAAAGCTTTCTTT
>-|TRBD1|TRBV4-3|TRBJ2-2
CASSQDWQGAGELFF
TGCGCCAGCAGCCAAGATTGGCAGGGGGCCGGGGAGCTGTTTTTT
>-|TRBD1|TRBV20-1|TRBJ1-2
CSARLDRDYGYTF
TGCAGTGCTAGATTGGACAGGGACTATGGCTACACCTTC
>-|-|TRBV5-6|TRBJ2-4
CASSFTLAKNIQYF
TGTGCCAGCAGCTTCACCTTAGCCAAAAACATTCAGTACTTC
>once|-|TRBV27|TRBJ2-1
CASSPAGTVVYNEQFF
TGTGCCAGCAGTCCCGCTGGGACGGTGGTTTACAATGAGCAGTTCTTC
>few|-|TRBV27|TRBJ1-2
CASSAAGWSDGYTF
TGTGCCAGCAGTGCCGCAGGGTGGTCGGATGGCTACACCTTC
>few|TRBD2|TRBV4-3|TRBJ2-2
CASSQDLTSVGMNTGELFF
TGCGCCAGCAGCCAAGATCTGACTAGCGTTGGGATGAACACCGGGGAGCTGTTTTTT
>few|-|TRBV20-1|TRBJ1-2
CSARDRVGNYGYTF
TGCAGTGCTAGAGATAGAGTCGGTAACTATGGCTACACCTTC
>few|-|TRBV11-3|TRBJ2-3
CASSRGISTDTQYF
TGTGCCAGCAGCCGGGGGATAAGCACAGATACGCAGTATTTT
>-|TRBD2|TRBV7-8|TRBJ2-5
CASSFRQRGVGETQYF
TGTGCCAGCAGTTTTAGACAGCGGGGGGTCGGAGAGACCCAGTACTTC
>-|-|TRBV11-2|TRBJ1-5
CASSSTLISNQPQHF
TGTGCCAGCAGCTCTACGTTGATAAGTAATCAGCCCCAGCATTTT
>few|-|TRBV12-3/TRBV12-4|TRBJ1-6
CASSPTGRYSPLHF
TGTGCCAGCAGTCCGACAGGTCGCTATTCACCCCTCCACTTT
>-|-|TRBV27|TRBJ2-2
CASSLTRRNTGELFF
TGTGCCAGCAGTTTAACCAGGAGGAACACCGGGGAGCTGTTTTTT
>many|TRBD1|TRBV7-8|TRBJ2-6
CASSLVRRGKSGANVLTF
TGTGCCAGCAGCTTAGTGCGCAGGGGGAAATCTGGGGCCAACGTCCTGACTTTC
>-|-|TRBV19|TRBJ1-5
CASSTGNNQPQHF
TGTGCCAGTAGCACAGGGAACAATCAGCCCCAGCATTTT
>-|TRBD1|TRBV28|TRBJ1-4
CASSPRGGIGEKLFF
TGTGCCAGCAGCCCCAGAGGGGGCATTGGGGAAAAACTGTTTTTT
>few|-|TRBV6-5|TRBJ1-1
CASSYSTPNTEAFF
TGTGCCAGCAGTTACTCGACACCGAACACTGAAGCTTTCTTT